A selection of T cell receptor beta chains follows, all from one sample in a study of shared clonotypes between healthy human individuals. Using immunoSEQ multiplex PCR, the repertoire was profiled, and TCRdb retains in-frame clones only, with some absent. The sample contains nearly 2 million clones, just under 95% of which appear only once. Sequencing input: naive CD8+ T cells sorted from blood. The origin of the receptors is a man between 18 and 29 years old in good health. CDR3s include the opening cysteine and the closing phenylalanine or tryptophan. A D gene is named only where the DNA matches it firmly. Clone size is not always given. Where it is, it says once, few, many or a class for expanded clones.

D gene: -; clone size: -; V gene: TRBV4-3; J gene: TRBJ1-1; CDR3 protein: CASSQDYAGREAFF; CDR3 DNA: TGCGCCAGCAGCCAAGACTATGCAGGGCGTGAAGCTTTCTTT
D gene: -; clone size: -; V gene: TRBV7-9; J gene: TRBJ2-1; CDR3 protein: CASSLAVGAYNEQFF; CDR3 DNA: TGTGCCAGCAGCTTAGCGGTCGGGGCCTACAATGAGCAGTTCTTC
D gene: -; clone size: -; V gene: TRBV11-2; J gene: TRBJ2-7; CDR3 protein: CASSLAAGGSYEQYF; CDR3 DNA: TGTGCCAGCAGCTTAGCCGCAGGGGGGTCCTACGAGCAGTACTTC
D gene: -; clone size: few; V gene: TRBV27; J gene: TRBJ1-2; CDR3 protein: CASTPSGANYGYTF; CDR3 DNA: TGTGCCAGCACCCCGTCCGGAGCTAACTATGGCTACACCTTC
D gene: -; clone size: -; V gene: TRBV5-4; J gene: TRBJ2-1; CDR3 protein: CASSSSPLDPSTYNEQFF; CDR3 DNA: TGTGCCAGCAGCTCCTCCCCACTAGACCCTTCAACCTACAATGAGCAGTTCTTC
D gene: -; clone size: -; V gene: TRBV6-5; J gene: TRBJ2-1; CDR3 protein: CASSYSLADYNEQFF; CDR3 DNA: TGTGCCAGCAGTTACTCGCTAGCCGACTACAATGAGCAGTTCTTC
D gene: TRBD2; clone size: -; V gene: TRBV27; J gene: TRBJ2-7; CDR3 protein: CASSSSGSIFYEQYF; CDR3 DNA: TGTGCCAGCAGTTCTAGCGGGAGTATATTCTACGAGCAGTACTTC
D gene: TRBD2; clone size: -; V gene: TRBV4-3; J gene: TRBJ2-5; CDR3 protein: CASSQDRTSAWETQYF; CDR3 DNA: TGCGCCAGCAGCCAAGATCGGACTAGCGCTTGGGAGACCCAGTACTTC
D gene: -; clone size: -; V gene: TRBV28; J gene: TRBJ1-5; CDR3 protein: CASSLWGGDSNQPQHF; CDR3 DNA: TGTGCCAGCAGTTTATGGGGAGGGGATAGCAATCAGCCCCAGCATTTT
D gene: -; clone size: -; V gene: TRBV9; J gene: TRBJ2-7; CDR3 protein: CASSVGVTYYEQYF; CDR3 DNA: TGTGCCAGCAGCGTAGGAGTCACCTACTACGAGCAGTACTTC
D gene: TRBD2; clone size: -; V gene: TRBV7-6; J gene: TRBJ2-1; CDR3 protein: CASSSPTSGVYNEQFF; CDR3 DNA: TGTGCCAGCAGCTCGCCGACTAGCGGGGTCTACAATGAGCAGTTCTTC
D gene: -; clone size: -; V gene: TRBV7-9; J gene: TRBJ1-3; CDR3 protein: CASSLAGSGNTIYF; CDR3 DNA: TGTGCCAGCAGCTTAGCAGGCTCTGGAAACACCATATATTTT
D gene: -; clone size: -; V gene: TRBV5-4; J gene: TRBJ2-1; CDR3 protein: CASSLGVTANEQFF; CDR3 DNA: TGTGCCAGCAGCTTGGGAGTGACAGCTAATGAGCAGTTCTTC
D gene: TRBD1; clone size: -; V gene: TRBV6-5; J gene: TRBJ1-5; CDR3 protein: CASSSRGSNQPQHF; CDR3 DNA: TGTGCCAGCAGTTCCAGGGGGAGCAATCAGCCCCAGCATTTT
D gene: TRBD1; clone size: -; V gene: TRBV18; J gene: TRBJ1-1; CDR3 protein: CASSRYRGLNTEAFF; CDR3 DNA: TGTGCCAGCTCAAGGTACAGGGGGCTGAACACTGAAGCTTTCTTT
D gene: TRBD1; clone size: -; V gene: TRBV6-5; J gene: TRBJ2-7; CDR3 protein: CAVGQAGSDYEQYF; CDR3 DNA: TGTGCCGTTGGACAGGCTGGATCGGACTACGAGCAGTACTTC